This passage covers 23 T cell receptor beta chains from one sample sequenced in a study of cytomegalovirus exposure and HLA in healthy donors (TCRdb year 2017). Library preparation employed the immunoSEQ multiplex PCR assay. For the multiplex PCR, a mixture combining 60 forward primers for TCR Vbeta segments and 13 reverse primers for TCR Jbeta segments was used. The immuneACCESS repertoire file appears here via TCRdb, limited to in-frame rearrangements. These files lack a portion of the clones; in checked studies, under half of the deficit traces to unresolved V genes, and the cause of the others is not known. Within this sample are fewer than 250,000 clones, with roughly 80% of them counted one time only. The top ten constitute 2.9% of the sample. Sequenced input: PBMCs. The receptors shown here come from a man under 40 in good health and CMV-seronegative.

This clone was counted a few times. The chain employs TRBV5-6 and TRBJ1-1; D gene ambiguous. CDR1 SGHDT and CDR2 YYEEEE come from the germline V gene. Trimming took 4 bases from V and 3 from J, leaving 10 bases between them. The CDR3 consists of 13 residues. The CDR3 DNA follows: TGTGCCAGCAGCCTAGGGAGTTACACTGAAGCTTTCTTT. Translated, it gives CASSLGSYTEAFF.

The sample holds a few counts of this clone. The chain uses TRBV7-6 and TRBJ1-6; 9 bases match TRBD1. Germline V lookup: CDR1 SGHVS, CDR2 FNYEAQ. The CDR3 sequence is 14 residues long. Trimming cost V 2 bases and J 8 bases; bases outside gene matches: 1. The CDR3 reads CASSLRQGDSPLHF. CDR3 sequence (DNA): TGTGCCAGCAGCTTAAGACAGGGGGATTCACCCCTCCACTTT.

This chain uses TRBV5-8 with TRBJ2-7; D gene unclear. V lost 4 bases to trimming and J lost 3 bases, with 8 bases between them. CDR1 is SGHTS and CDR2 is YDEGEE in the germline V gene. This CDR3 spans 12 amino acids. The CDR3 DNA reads TGTGCCAGCAGCCTCAGACTCTACGAGCAGTACTTC. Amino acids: CASSLRLYEQYF.

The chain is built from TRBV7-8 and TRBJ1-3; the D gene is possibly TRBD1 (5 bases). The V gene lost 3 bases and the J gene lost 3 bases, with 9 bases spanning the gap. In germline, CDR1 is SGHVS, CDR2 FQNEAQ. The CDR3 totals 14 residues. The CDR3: CASSLEGFGNTIYF. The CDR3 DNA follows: TGTGCCAGCAGCTTGGAGGGGTTTGGAAACACCATATATTTT.

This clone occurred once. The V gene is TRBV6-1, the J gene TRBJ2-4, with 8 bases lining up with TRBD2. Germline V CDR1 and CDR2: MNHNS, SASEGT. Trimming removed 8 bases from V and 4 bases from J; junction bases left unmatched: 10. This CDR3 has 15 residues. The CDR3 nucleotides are TGTGCCAGCTCGGACCCGGGACTAGGAAAAAACATTCAGTACTTC. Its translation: CASSDPGLGKNIQYF.

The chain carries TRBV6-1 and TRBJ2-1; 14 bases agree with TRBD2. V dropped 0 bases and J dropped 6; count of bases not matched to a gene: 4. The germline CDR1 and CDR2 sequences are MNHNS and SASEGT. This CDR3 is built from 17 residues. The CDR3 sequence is CASSEAPTSGGGNEQFF. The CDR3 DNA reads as TGTGCCAGCAGTGAAGCACCGACTAGCGGGGGGGGCAATGAGCAGTTCTTC.

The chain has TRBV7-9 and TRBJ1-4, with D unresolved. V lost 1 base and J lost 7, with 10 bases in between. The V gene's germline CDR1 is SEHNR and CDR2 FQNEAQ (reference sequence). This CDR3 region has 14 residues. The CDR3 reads CASSLERGPEKLFF. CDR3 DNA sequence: TGTGCCAGCAGCTTAGAGCGGGGTCCTGAAAAACTGTTTTTT.

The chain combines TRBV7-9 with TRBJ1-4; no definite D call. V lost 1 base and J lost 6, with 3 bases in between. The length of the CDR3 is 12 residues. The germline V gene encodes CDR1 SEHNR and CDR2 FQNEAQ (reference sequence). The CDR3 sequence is CASSLGDEKLFF. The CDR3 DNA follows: TGTGCCAGCAGCTTAGGAGATGAAAAACTGTTTTTT.

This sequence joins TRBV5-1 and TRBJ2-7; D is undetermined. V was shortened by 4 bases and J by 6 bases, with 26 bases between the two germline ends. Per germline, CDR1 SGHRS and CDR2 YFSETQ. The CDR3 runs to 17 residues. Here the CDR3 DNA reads TGCGCCAGCAGCCCGCTTCCAGTGGCGGAGACCTCGGGCGAGCAGTACTTC. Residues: CASSPLPVAETSGEQYF.

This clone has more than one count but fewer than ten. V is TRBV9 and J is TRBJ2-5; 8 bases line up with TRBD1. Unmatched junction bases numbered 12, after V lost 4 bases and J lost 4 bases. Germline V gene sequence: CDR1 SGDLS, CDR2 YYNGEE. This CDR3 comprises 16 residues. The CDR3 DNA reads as TGTGCCAGCAGCCCCGGACAGGGAATGGGGCTAGAGACCCAGTACTTC. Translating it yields CASSPGQGMGLETQYF.

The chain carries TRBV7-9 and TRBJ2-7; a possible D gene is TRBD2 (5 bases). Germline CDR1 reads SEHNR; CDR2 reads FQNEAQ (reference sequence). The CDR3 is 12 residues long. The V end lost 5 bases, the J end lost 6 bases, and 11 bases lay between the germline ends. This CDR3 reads CASSARRSEQYF. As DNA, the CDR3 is TGTGCCAGCAGCGCCCGGAGGTCCGAGCAGTACTTC.

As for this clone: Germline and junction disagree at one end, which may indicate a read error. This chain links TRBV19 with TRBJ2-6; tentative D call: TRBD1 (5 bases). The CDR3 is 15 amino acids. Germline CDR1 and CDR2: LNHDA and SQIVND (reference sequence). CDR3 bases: TGTGCCAGTAGTATCTTCACCTCTGGGGCCAGCGTCCTGACTTTC. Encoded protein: CASSIFTSGASVLTF.

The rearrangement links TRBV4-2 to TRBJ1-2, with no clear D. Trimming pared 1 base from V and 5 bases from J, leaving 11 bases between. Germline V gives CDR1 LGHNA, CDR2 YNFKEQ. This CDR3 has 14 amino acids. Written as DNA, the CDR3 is TGTGCCAGCAGCCAAGGAAACAGTGTTTATGGCTACACCTTC. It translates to CASSQGNSVYGYTF.

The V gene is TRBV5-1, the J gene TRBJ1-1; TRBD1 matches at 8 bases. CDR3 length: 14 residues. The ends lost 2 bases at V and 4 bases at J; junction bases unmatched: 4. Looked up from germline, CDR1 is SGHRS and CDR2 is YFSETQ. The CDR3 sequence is CASSFQGAGTEAFF. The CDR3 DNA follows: TGCGCCAGCAGCTTTCAGGGGGCCGGCACTGAAGCTTTCTTT.

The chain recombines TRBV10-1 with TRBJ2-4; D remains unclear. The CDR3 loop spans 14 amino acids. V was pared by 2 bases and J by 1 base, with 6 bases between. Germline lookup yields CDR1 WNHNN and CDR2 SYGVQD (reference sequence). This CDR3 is CASSETSAKNIQYF. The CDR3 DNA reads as TGCGCCAGCAGTGAGACGAGTGCCAAAAACATTCAGTACTTC.

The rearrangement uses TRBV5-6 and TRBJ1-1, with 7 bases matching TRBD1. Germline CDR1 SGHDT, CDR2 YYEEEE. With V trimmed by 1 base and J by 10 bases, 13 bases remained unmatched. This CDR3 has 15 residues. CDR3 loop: CASSLSAGGISRAFF. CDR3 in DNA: TGTGCCAGCAGCTTGAGCGCAGGGGGAATATCTAGAGCTTTCTTT.

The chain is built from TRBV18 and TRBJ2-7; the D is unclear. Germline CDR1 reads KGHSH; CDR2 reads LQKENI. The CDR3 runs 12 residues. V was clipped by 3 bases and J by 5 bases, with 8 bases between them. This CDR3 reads CASSPRQDEQYF. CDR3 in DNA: TGTGCCAGCTCACCTAGACAAGACGAGCAGTACTTC.

The DNA for the CDR3 is TGTGCCAGCAGCCCCTCTCCCCAACAGGCGTGCTTCACAGATACGCAGTATTTT. This codes for CASSPSPQQACFTDTQYF. V gene TRBV21-1 combines with J gene TRBJ2-3; the D call TRBD1 from the table was never checked on the DNA. TRBV21-1 is noted as a pseudogene. The length of the CDR3 is 18 residues.

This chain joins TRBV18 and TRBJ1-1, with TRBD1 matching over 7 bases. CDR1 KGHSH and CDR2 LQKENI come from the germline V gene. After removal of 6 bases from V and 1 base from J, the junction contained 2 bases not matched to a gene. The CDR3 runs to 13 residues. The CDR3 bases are TGTGCCAGCTCTACAGGGGAGAACACTGAAGCTTTCTTT. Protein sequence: CASSTGENTEAFF.

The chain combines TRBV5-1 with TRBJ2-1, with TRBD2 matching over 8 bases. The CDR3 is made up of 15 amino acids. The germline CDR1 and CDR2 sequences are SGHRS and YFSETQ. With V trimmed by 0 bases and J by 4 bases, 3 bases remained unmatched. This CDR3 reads CASSLGSGAYNEQFF. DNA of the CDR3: TGCGCCAGCAGCTTGGGTAGCGGGGCTTACAATGAGCAGTTCTTC.

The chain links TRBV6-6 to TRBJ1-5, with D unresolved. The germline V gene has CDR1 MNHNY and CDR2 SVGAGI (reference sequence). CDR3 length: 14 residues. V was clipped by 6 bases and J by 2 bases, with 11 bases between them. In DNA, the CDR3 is TGTGCCAGCAGCCCTGGCATTGGCAATCAGCCCCAGCATTTT. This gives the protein CASSPGIGNQPQHF.

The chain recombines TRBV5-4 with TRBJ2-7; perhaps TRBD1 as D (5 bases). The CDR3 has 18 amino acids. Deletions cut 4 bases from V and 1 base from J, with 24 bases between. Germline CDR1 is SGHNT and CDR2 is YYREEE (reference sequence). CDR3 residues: CASSTDGSRAAGSYEQYF. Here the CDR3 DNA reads TGTGCCAGCAGCACAGACGGAAGCAGGGCCGCTGGGTCCTACGAGCAGTACTTC.

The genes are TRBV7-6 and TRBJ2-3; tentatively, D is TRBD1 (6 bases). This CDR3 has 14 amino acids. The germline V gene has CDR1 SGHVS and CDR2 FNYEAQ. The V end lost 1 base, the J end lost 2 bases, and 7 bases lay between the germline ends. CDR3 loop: CASSLEGVTDTQYF. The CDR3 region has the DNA TGTGCCAGCAGCTTAGAGGGGGTCACAGATACGCAGTATTTT. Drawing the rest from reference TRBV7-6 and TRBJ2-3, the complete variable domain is GAGVSQSPRYKVTKRGQDVALRCDPISGHVSLYWYRQALGQGPEFLTYFNYEAQQDKSGLPNDRFSAERPEGSISTLTIQRTEQRDSAMYRCASSLEGVTDTQYFGPGTRLTVL.